This T cell receptor beta chain derives from a study of blood T cell repertoires in COVID-19 (dated by TCRdb to about 2020). Concerning the study at large: Collaborator samples came from the United States, Italy and Spain and covered acute and convalescent phases of COVID-19. Where available, HLA class I and class II types were obtained from metadata supplied by the sample provider rather than from assay-based typing. The material from the prospective study consisted of cDNA or gDNA derived from T cells, B-cell-depleted T cells, or PBMCs. The samples were drawn from the first 160 participants of the ongoing ImmuneRACE study and from 1,254 subjects provided by 6 global collaborators. Nearly every sample came with metadata listing a de-identified subject ID, COVID-19 status, age in years and sex. The repertoires were released in a freely available public database meant as a resource for research on the immune response to SARS-CoV-2. Deeply sampled blood TCRbeta repertoires from subjects exposed to, actively infected with, or recovered from COVID-19 were included in the dataset. The study at large found these results: Clinical and demographic metadata were provided uncurated, with the amount varying by source and participant.

With regard to this clone: The antigen this receptor binds is unknown. Within one base of it there is no much larger clone, and no base qualities were kept.

The collaborating institutions used their own protocols to collect whole blood in K2EDTA tubes. For TCRbeta analysis, collaborators shipped samples in one of three forms: frozen whole blood, isolated PBMCs, or DNA extracted from either of those sample types. The immunoSEQ Assay, a bias-controlled multiplex PCR, was used to amplify TCRbeta CDR3 regions from genomic DNA. In the original analysis: Within the assay, amplification of reference gene primers was used to estimate how many nucleated cells each sample contained. Sequence reads were collapsed and filtered to measure the absolute abundance of every unique TCRbeta CDR3 rearrangement. Productive Simpson clonality was computed per sample as the square root of Simpson's diversity index over productive rearrangements. Here the immuneACCESS table is served through TCRdb, limited to in-frame sequences with V and J called. Missing clones are a known gap in these copies; in checked studies unresolved V genes cover under half, and the rest lacks a known reason. For V, J and clone size, that table is used; D and trimming come from the DNA. The sample profile shows tens of thousands of clones; roughly 73% of them were found once. The ten largest clones add up to about three fifths of the sample.

Clipping removes 3 bases from V and 7 bases from J, with 6 as the unmatched junction base count. The CDR3 runs 14 residues from the cysteine to the phenylalanine. Only the CDR3 region is kept as DNA, spanning 42 bases read in frame from base 1. Looking up the germline V gene (reference sequence) yields CDR1 LNHNV and CDR2 YYDKDF. Sequencing was performed on peripheral blood. The TCR was taken from an elderly man with acute or convalescent COVID-19. The sequence joins TRBV15 to TRBJ1-5, with 7 bases aligning to TRBD1. The DNA sequence reads TGTGCCACCAGCAGGCAAGGGGGCAGACAGCCCCAGCATTTT. It translates to CATSRQGGRQPQHF.